Here is one T cell receptor (beta chain) with its context. No antigen is known for it. This specimen belongs to a study of T cell responses to AZD1222 COVID-19 vaccine. Whole-study findings and limits: Reports indicate that nearly half of spike-specific TCRs are directed at unmutated variant regions. Increased Spike-specific TCR breadth and depth were observed after two AZD1222 doses.

Only in-frame clones appear in the TCRdb table, and some are missing; sequencing was by immunoSEQ multiplex PCR. The sample holds 98,000 or so clones, around 90% seen once. The CDR3 has 15 amino acids. Per the germline V gene, CDR1 is SNHLY and CDR2 is FYNNEI. V gave up 6 bases and J gave up 5 bases, with 17 bases separating them. The receptor's source is an adult in good health. Specimen: peripheral blood, collected on day 0 of AZD1222 vaccination. The chain recombines TRBV2 with TRBJ2-1; unclear D gene. The CDR3 loop is CASSPFPLGNNEQFF. CDR3 coding DNA: TGTGCCAGCAGCCCCTTCCCCCTGGGTAACAATGAGCAGTTCTTC.